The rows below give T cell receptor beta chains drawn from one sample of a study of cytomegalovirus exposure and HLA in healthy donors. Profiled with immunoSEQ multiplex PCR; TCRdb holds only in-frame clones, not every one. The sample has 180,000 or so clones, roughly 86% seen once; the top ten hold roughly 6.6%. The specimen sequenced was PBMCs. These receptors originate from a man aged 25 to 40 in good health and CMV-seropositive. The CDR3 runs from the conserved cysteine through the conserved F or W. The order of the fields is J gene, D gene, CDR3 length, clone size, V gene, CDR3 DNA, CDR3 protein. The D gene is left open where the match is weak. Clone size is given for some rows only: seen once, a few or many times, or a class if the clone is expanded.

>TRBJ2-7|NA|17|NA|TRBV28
TGTGCCAGCAGTTTATCCCACGGCAGAGATATTCCTTACGAGCAGTACTTC
CASSLSHGRDIPYEQYF
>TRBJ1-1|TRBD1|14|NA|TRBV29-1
TGCAGCGTCACCCTTACAGGGGTAGTTGCTGAAGCTTTCTTT
CSVTLTGVVAEAFF
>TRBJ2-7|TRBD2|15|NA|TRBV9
TGTGCCAGCAGCCCACTAGCGGTGATCTCCTACGAGCAGTACTTC
CASSPLAVISYEQYF
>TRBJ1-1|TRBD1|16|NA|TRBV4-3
TGCGCCAGCAGCCAAGGGTCCGGGACAGGGAACACTGAAGCTTTCTTT
CASSQGSGTGNTEAFF
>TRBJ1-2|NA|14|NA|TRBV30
TGTGCCTGGAGTATTGGCAGAAATGGATATGGCTACACCTTC
CAWSIGRNGYGYTF
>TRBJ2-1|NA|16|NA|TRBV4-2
TGTGCCAGCAGCCAGGGCCCGCCAGGGCCTTACAATGAGCAGTTCTTC
CASSQGPPGPYNEQFF
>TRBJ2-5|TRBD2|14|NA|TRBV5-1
TGCGCCAGCAGCGCTAGCGGGAGTAAAGAGACCCAGTACTTC
CASSASGSKETQYF
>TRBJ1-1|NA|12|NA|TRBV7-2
TGTGCCAGCAGCCTCACCAACACTGAAGCTTTCTTT
CASSLTNTEAFF
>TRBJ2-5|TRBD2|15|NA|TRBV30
TGTGCCTGGAGTGTACGGCGGGGGGGTTGGGAGACCCAGTACTTC
CAWSVRRGGWETQYF
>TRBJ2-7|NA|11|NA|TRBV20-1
TGCATTATCGGTAACTCCTACGAGCAGTACTTC
CIIGNSYEQYF
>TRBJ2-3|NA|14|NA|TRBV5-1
TGCGCCAGCAGCCTTCAAAGACAGGCAGATACGCAGTATTTT
CASSLQRQADTQYF
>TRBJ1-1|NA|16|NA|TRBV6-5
TGTGCCAGCAGTTACTCGATGGCGGTCTCGAACACTGAAGCTTTCTTT
CASSYSMAVSNTEAFF
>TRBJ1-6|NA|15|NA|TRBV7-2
TGTGCCAGCAGCTTTGTAGGGGGGTCGAATTCACCCCTCCACTTT
CASSFVGGSNSPLHF
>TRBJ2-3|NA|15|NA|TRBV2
TGTGCCAGCAGTGGTGATAGAACCCGCACAGATACGCAGTATTTT
CASSGDRTRTDTQYF
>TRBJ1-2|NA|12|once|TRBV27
TGTGCCAGCAGAGGGGCATTCTATGGCTACACCTTC
CASRGAFYGYTF
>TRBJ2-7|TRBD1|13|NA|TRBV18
TGTGCCAGCTCACAACGGGACAGGGGCGAGCAGTACTTC
CASSQRDRGEQYF
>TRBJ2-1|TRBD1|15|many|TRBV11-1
TGTGCCAGCAGCTTGGGGACAGGGGGCTACAATGAGCAGTTCTTC
CASSLGTGGYNEQFF
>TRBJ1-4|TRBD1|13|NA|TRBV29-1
TGCAGCGGCATGGGACAGGGAAATGAAAAACTGTTTTTT
CSGMGQGNEKLFF
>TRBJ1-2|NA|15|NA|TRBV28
TGTGCCAGCAGTTTACCCAACCGGGGAACTGAGGGCTACACCTTC
CASSLPNRGTEGYTF
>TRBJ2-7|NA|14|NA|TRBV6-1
TGTGCCAGCAGCCCGGGACCTGGATCCTACGAGCAGTACTTC
CASSPGPGSYEQYF
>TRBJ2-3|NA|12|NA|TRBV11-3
TGTGCCAGCGCCTTAGCTGGAGATACGCAGTATTTT
CASALAGDTQYF
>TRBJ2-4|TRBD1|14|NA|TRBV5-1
TGCGCCAGCAGCTTCGACAGGGACAAAAACATTCAGTACTTC
CASSFDRDKNIQYF
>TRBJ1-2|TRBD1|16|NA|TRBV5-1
TGCGCCAGCAGCTTGCGGGTGAGACAGGGGAACTATGGCTACACCTTC
CASSLRVRQGNYGYTF
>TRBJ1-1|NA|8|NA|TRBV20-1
TGCAGGACAGAGGAGGCTTTCTTT
CRTEEAFF
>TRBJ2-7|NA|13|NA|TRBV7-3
TGTGCCAGCAGCTTAAGCATTGAGACAGGACTGTACTTC
CASSLSIETGLYF